This record covers a single T cell receptor beta chain. Its antigen remains unknown. A much larger clone is a single base away; this may be a read error. Germline V gene lookup returns CDR1 DFQATT and CDR2 SNEGSKA (reference sequence). CDR3 size: 12 residues. Synthesis of cDNA was carried out by template-switch 5'RACE. The reaction used 10-nucleotide random UMIs. TCRdb re-analysed the 5' RACE reads in MiXCR, keeping a single row per CDR3 protein. Of about 80,000 distinct CDR3 sequences listed, approximately 5.8% are singletons. This entry belongs to a study of neurological immune-mediated disorders. The time point denotes: longitudinal time-point 2. 2 million unsorted PBMCs were stored in RNAlater at -80 °C before RNA extraction. Study-level points and caveats: The expanded clones of different subjects shared no CDR3 amino acid sequences (suggesting private repertoires in all groups).

This sequence originates from a woman aged 60-70 years with multiple sclerosis. The V and J genes are TRBV20-1 and TRBJ2-3; D possibly corresponds to TRBD1 (6 bases). Sequenced sample: PBMCs. This chain's CDR3 is CRWGQGYDTQYF. CDR3 bases: TGCAGATGGGGGCAGGGGTATGATACGCAGTATTTT.